This TCR beta chain originates from a study of PD-L1 blockade in urothelial cancer. Study summary: Analyses used blood from 3 weeks (second dose) and 6 weeks after treatment start. Typically, measured as a median, blood samples had 141,255 T cells.

Time point defined: pretreatment peripheral blood. Per-patient samples, pretreatment and on-treatment, numbered 1 to 8. Germline CDR1 is MDHEN and CDR2 is SYDVKM. Trimming cost V 6 bases and J 3 bases; bases outside gene matches: 11. The CDR3 has 15 residues. TCR analog templates of synthetic origin were spiked into each PCR. Measured with immunoSEQ multiplex PCR; TCRdb has only the in-frame clones, and not every one. Counted here are 72,000 or so clones, approximately 86% occurring once; the ten biggest clones make up about 16%. The TCR comes from a man in his 60s with urothelial cancer. The specimen comprised PBMCs, sampled around atezolizumab (anti-PD-L1) treatment. The V call is TRBV28, the J call TRBJ2-7; 7 bases fit TRBD1. This CDR3 reads CASSRTGTAGYEQYF. The CDR3 nucleotides are TGTGCCAGCAGCCGTACCGGGACAGCAGGCTACGAGCAGTACTTC.